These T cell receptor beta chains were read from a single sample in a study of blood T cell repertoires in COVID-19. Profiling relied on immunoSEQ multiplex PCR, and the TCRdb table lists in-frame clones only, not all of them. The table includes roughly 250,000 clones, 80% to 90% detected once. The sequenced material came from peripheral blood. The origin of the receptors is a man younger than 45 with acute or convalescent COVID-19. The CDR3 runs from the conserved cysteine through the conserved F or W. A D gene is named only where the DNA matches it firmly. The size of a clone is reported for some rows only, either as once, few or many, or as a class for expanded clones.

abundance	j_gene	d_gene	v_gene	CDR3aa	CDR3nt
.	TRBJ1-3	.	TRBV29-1	CSVEAQEDSGNTIYF	TGCAGCGTTGAAGCCCAAGAGGATAGCGGAAACACCATATATTTT
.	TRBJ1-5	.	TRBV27	CASSFTGQDQPQHF	TGTGCCAGCTCGTTCACAGGGCAGGATCAGCCCCAGCATTTT
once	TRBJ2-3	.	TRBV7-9	CASSLDGGRTQYF	TGTGCCAGCAGCCTGGACGGAGGCAGGACGCAGTATTTT
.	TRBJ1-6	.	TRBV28	CASSSAAGNSPLHF	TGTGCCAGCAGTTCGGCGGCAGGGAATTCACCCCTCCACTTT
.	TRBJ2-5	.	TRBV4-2	CASSQGARETQYF	TGTGCCAGCAGCCAAGGGGCTCGAGAGACCCAGTACTTC
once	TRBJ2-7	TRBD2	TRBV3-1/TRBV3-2	CASSPSGGSYEQYF	TGTGCCAGCAGCCCCTCGGGGGGTTCCTACGAGCAGTACTTC
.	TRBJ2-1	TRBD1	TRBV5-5	CASSEGTGGYNEQFF	TGTGCCAGCAGCGAAGGGACAGGAGGGTACAATGAGCAGTTCTTC
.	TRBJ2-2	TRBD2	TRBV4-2	CASSRDSLAGGLANTGELFF	TGTGCCAGCAGCCGAGACTCACTAGCGGGGGGTCTCGCGAACACCGGGGAGCTGTTTTTT
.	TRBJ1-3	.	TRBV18	CASSPLATGSGNTIYF	TGTGCCAGCTCACCCCTGGCAACGGGCTCTGGAAACACCATATATTTT
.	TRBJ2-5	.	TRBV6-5	CASNRGAPWGETQYF	TGTGCCAGCAACCGCGGGGCCCCCTGGGGGGAGACCCAGTACTTC
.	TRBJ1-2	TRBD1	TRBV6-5	CASRIAGQTNGYTF	TGTGCCAGCAGGATTGCGGGACAGACCAATGGCTACACCTTC
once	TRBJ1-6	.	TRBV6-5	CASRVQNQASPLHF	TGTGCCAGCAGGGTACAGAACCAGGCGTCACCCCTCCACTTT
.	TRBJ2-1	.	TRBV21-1	CASSKERRGTANEQFF	TGTGCCAGCAGCAAAGAGAGGCGGGGGACGGCCAATGAGCAGTTCTTC
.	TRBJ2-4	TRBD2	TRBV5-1	CASSFGSGIGENIQYF	TGCGCCAGCAGCTTTGGTAGCGGGATTGGAGAAAACATTCAGTACTTC
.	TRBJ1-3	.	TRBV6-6	CASSEGRTGNTIYF	TGTGCCAGCAGCGAGGGGAGGACGGGAAACACCATATATTTT
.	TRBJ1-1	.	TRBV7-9	CASRGAQLNTEAFF	TGTGCCAGCAGGGGGGCCCAACTTAACACTGAAGCTTTCTTT
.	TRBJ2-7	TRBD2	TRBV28	CASYRHEASGRVEQYF	TGTGCCAGCTATCGGCATGAGGCTAGCGGGAGGGTCGAGCAGTACTTC
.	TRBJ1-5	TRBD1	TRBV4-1	CASSQDLRGRVGEPQHF	TGCGCCAGCAGCCAAGATCTCAGGGGGCGGGTTGGGGAGCCCCAGCATTTT
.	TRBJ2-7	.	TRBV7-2	CASSAPGTQHYEQYF	TGTGCCAGCAGCGCCCCCGGGACTCAACATTACGAGCAGTACTTC
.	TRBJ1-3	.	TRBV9	CASSAAGPGNTIYF	TGTGCCAGCAGCGCGGCAGGCCCGGGAAACACCATATATTTT
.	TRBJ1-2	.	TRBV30	CAWSYAGNNYGYTF	TGTGCCTGGAGTTACGCCGGGAATAACTATGGCTACACCTTC
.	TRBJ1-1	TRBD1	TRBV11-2	CASSSRDRDPEAFF	TGTGCCAGCAGCTCCCGGGACAGGGATCCTGAAGCTTTCTTT
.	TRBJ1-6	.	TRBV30	CAWSNFNNSPLHF	TGTGCCTGGAGCAACTTTAATAATTCACCCCTCCACTTT
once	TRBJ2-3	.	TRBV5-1	CASSLVGFQPGTDTQYF	TGCGCCAGCAGCTTGGTGGGCTTCCAGCCAGGCACAGATACGCAGTATTTT
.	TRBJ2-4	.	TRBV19	CASRRGGENIQYF	TGTGCCAGTAGAAGGGGGGGTGAAAACATTCAGTACTTC
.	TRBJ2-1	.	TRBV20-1	CSASKSSGVTDPFFEQFF	TGCAGTGCTAGTAAGTCGTCGGGCGTGACAGACCCTTTTTTTGAGCAGTTCTTC
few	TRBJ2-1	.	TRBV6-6	CASSYERGTGNEQFF	TGTGCCAGCAGTTACGAACGGGGAACGGGCAATGAGCAGTTCTTC
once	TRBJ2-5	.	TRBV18	CASSPLLEMETQYF	TGTGCCAGCTCACCCTTACTAGAAATGGAGACCCAGTACTTC
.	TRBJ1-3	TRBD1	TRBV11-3	CARHTGTGGRASPGNTIYF	TGTGCCAGACATACCGGGACAGGGGGAAGGGCTTCTCCTGGAAACACCATATATTTT
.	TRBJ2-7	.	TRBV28	CAIRQGSLSEQYF	TGTGCCATCAGGCAGGGTTCCCTCTCCGAGCAGTACTTC
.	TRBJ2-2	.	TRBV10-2	CASSELRTGELFF	TGCGCCAGCAGTGAACTAAGAACCGGGGAGCTGTTTTTT
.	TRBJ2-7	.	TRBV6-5	CASSYRGGQGAWEQYF	TGTGCCAGCAGTTACCGGGGGGGACAGGGAGCGTGGGAGCAGTACTTC
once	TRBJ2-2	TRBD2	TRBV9	CASSVAGLAGDTGELFF	TGTGCCAGCAGCGTAGCGGGACTAGCGGGAGATACCGGGGAGCTGTTTTTT
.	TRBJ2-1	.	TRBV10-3	CAIQEYNEQFF	TGTGCCATACAGGAGTACAATGAGCAGTTCTTC
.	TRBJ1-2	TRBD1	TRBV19	CASSPDRANSYTF	TGTGCCAGTAGTCCAGACAGGGCTAATAGCTACACCTTC
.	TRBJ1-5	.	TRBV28	CAGGNSNQPQHF	TGTGCGGGGGGAAATAGCAATCAGCCCCAGCATTTT
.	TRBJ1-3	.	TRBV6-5	CASSQWTGNTIYF	TGTGCCAGCAGTCAATGGACAGGAAACACCATATATTTT